This T cell receptor beta chain came from a study of OX40 agonist ivuxolimab in advanced cancers. The CDR3 sequence is 13 residues long. About this clone itself: Its specificity is unknown.

Sequenced by immunoSEQ multiplex PCR; TCRdb stores in-frame clones only, minus some. This table has tens of thousands of clones, roughly four fifths appearing once. Broader study findings: Low levels of normalized T-cell clonal expansion also appeared in some nonresponders.

This chain links TRBV12-2 with TRBJ2-7; whether TRBD1, the table's D call, matches the DNA was not checked. TRBV12-2 is reported as a pseudogene. The material was CD4+ or CD8+ T cells sorted from blood, obtained in a trial of the OX40 agonist ivuxolimab. This TCR was sampled from an adult with an advanced solid tumor such as melanoma, head and neck, liver or kidney cancer. The CDR3 protein is CASRSHYRYQQYF. In nucleotides, the CDR3 is TGTGCAAGTCGCTCCCACTACAGGTATCAGCAGTACTTC.